One sample yielded the 19 T cell receptor beta chains listed below, sequenced in a study of graft-versus-host responses after intestinal transplantation. These receptors have no identified antigens. Using immunoSEQ multiplex PCR, the repertoire was profiled, and TCRdb retains in-frame clones only, with some absent. The profile shows 25,000 to 35,000 clones, roughly 80% of them singletons. The specimen was unstimulated CD8+ T cells sorted from spleen or lymph node cells, collected before intestinal transplant. Receptors originate from a human donor who received an intestinal transplant.

In this sample, this clone turned up many times. The sample has other DNA sequences that encode this CDR3 too. The chain couples TRBV6-5 to TRBJ1-2, with D perhaps TRBD1 (6 bases). Trimming shortened V by 2 bases and J by 8 bases, and 9 bases separated the two germline ends. The CDR3 has 12 residues. In germline, CDR1 is MNHEY, CDR2 SVGAGI. The CDR3 protein is CASSYVGGGYTF. Here the CDR3 DNA reads TGTGCCAGCAGTTACGTTGGGGGCGGCTACACCTTC.

The V and J genes are TRBV11-2 and TRBJ1-1; tentative D call: TRBD1 (6 bases). The CDR3 spans 16 residues. Per the germline V gene, CDR1 is SGHAT and CDR2 is FQNNGV. V was clipped by 0 bases and J by 3 bases, with 14 bases between them. CDR3 amino acids: CASSLDPGGLYTEAFF. The CDR3 region has the DNA TGTGCCAGCAGCTTAGACCCGGGGGGGCTGTACACTGAAGCTTTCTTT. Variable domain in full (rest from reference TRBV11-2 and TRBJ1-1): EAGVAQSPRYKIIEKRQSVAFWCNPISGHATLYWYQQILGQGPKLLIQFQNNGVVDDSQLPKDRFSAERLKGVDSTLKIQPAKLEDSAVYLCASSLDPGGLYTEAFFGQGTRLTVV.

The chain carries TRBV19 and TRBJ2-7; tentatively, D is TRBD2 (6 bases). Trimming cost V 4 bases and J 5 bases, with 15 bases left between them. The length of the CDR3 is 14 residues. The germline CDR1 and CDR2 sequences are LNHDA and SQIVND (reference sequence). This CDR3 reads CASSTNGGIHEQYF. The CDR3 DNA follows: TGTGCCAGTAGTACAAACGGGGGAATCCACGAGCAGTACTTC.

The chain has TRBV2 and TRBJ2-4; a weak D match, TRBD2 (5 bases). V was shortened by 3 bases and J by 0 bases, with 12 bases between the two germline ends. The CDR3 sequence is 16 residues long. Germline CDR1 is SNHLY and CDR2 is FYNNEI. CDR3 in amino acids: CASSERAVLAKNIQYF. CDR3 DNA sequence: TGTGCCAGCAGTGAGCGGGCAGTCCTAGCCAAAAACATTCAGTACTTC.

J is TRBJ2-1 and V is TRBV19; 9 bases are a match to TRBD2. CDR3 length equals 14 residues. V lost 1 base, J lost 8 bases, and 3 bases stayed unmatched. Germline V gives CDR1 LNHDA, CDR2 SQIVND (reference sequence). CDR3 DNA: TGTGCCAGTAGTATAGGGGCGGGAGGGTATGAGCAGTTCTTC. Encoded protein: CASSIGAGGYEQFF.

The chain is built from TRBV5-6 and TRBJ1-1, with no clear D. This CDR3 region has 16 residues. Germline CDR1 is SGHDT and CDR2 is YYEEEE. V gave up 0 bases and J gave up 3 bases, with 15 bases separating them. The CDR3 DNA is TGTGCCAGCAGCTTGGTTAGTATTGAGAGGGACACTGAAGCTTTCTTT. Translated, it gives CASSLVSIERDTEAFF.

The chain employs TRBV13 and TRBJ2-1, with TRBD1 identical over 7 bases. CDR1 and CDR2 (germline): PRHDT, FYEKMQ (reference sequence). This CDR3 comprises 16 residues. J lost 5 bases, V lost 4 bases, and 11 bases had no gene match. CDR3 sequence (DNA): TGTGCCAGCAGCTCGCACTCCGACAGGGCAGACAATGAGCAGTTCTTC. It translates to CASSSHSDRADNEQFF.

V is TRBV7-3 and J is TRBJ2-1; the D gene is possibly TRBD2 (6 bases). The CDR3 sequence is 15 residues long. Germline V CDR1 and CDR2: SGHTA, FQGTGA. V was shortened by 4 bases and J by 8 bases, with 18 bases between the two germline ends. The CDR3 protein is CASSSWGPEGDEQFF. The CDR3 DNA is TGTGCCAGCAGCTCGTGGGGCCCGGAGGGTGATGAGCAGTTCTTC.

The CDR3 DNA is TGTGCCAGCAGGCCGACTAGCGGGAGGTCCCACGAGCAGTACTTC. Its translation: CASRPTSGRSHEQYF. This chain connects TRBV2 to TRBJ2-7; TRBD2 matches 13 bases. V gave up 6 bases and J gave up 5 bases; unmatched junction bases: 7. Germline-derived CDR1 and CDR2 are SNHLY and FYNNEI. CDR3 size: 15 residues.

V is TRBV28 and J is TRBJ2-1, with a weak D call TRBD2 (7 bases). V lost 5 bases and J lost 6, with 17 bases in between. Germline CDR1 and CDR2: MDHEN and SYDVKM. The CDR3 extends over 15 amino acids. The CDR3 nucleotides read TGTGCCAGCAGTCCCGGGGGGCACACCACCAATGAGCAGTTCTTC. Translated: CASSPGGHTTNEQFF. The complete variable domain, with remaining parts taken from reference TRBV28 and TRBJ2-1, reads DVKVTQSSRYLVKRTGEKVFLECVQDMDHENMFWYRQDPGLGLRLIYFSYDVKMKEKGDIPEGYSVSREKKERFSLILESASTNQTSMYLCASSPGGHTTNEQFFGPGTRLTVL.

In this sample, this clone turned up many times. The rearrangement joins TRBV28 to TRBJ2-7; 9 bases fit TRBD1. Per germline, CDR1 MDHEN and CDR2 SYDVKM. This CDR3 has 14 residues. The trim removed 6 bases at V and 4 bases at J, leaving 7 bases unmatched. The CDR3 DNA is TGTGCCAGCAGACCCACAGGGGGCAGGTACGAGCAGTACTTC. Translated, it gives CASRPTGGRYEQYF.

V gene TRBV7-7 combines with J gene TRBJ2-5; D may be TRBD1 (5 bases). The germline CDR1 and CDR2 sequences are SSHAT and FNYEAQ (reference sequence). The CDR3 covers 11 residues. The CDR3: CALRRGETQYF. CDR3 sequence (DNA): TGTGCACTGCGAAGGGGAGAGACCCAGTACTTC.

CDR3 nucleotides: TGTGCCAGCAGCTTCGGTAGCGGGAGAGAAGAGCAGTACTTC. Translated: CASSFGSGREEQYF. The chain carries TRBV7-9 and TRBJ2-7; TRBD2 agrees at 9 bases. CDR3 length: 14 amino acids. V was clipped by 3 bases and J by 7 bases; unmatched bases: 7. Germline CDR1 reads SEHNR; CDR2 reads FQNEAQ (reference sequence).

This rearrangement joins TRBV2 to TRBJ2-3; D is possibly TRBD2 (5 bases). Trimming pared 5 bases from V and 8 bases from J, leaving 29 bases between. This CDR3 region has 18 residues. CDR1 and CDR2 from the germline V gene are SNHLY and FYNNEI. CDR3 coding DNA: TGTGCCAGCAGTTGGCAGGCTAACGGGCAAACGGGGATTCTTACGCAGTATTTT. This encodes CASSWQANGQTGILTQYF.

This chain connects TRBV7-3 to TRBJ2-1; D call uncertain. In germline, CDR1 is SGHTA, CDR2 FQGTGA. V was shortened by 2 bases and J by 0 bases, with 8 bases between the two germline ends. This CDR3 is built from 15 residues. The CDR3 bases are TGTGCCAGCAGCTTATTCGCGGACTCCTACAATGAGCAGTTCTTC. This sequence encodes CASSLFADSYNEQFF.

Here the CDR3 DNA reads TGTGCCAGTAGTATAGAGTACTTGAACTACGAGCAGTACTTC. This translates into CASSIEYLNYEQYF. The J gene is TRBJ2-7, the V gene TRBV19, with unresolved D. Germline values: CDR1 LNHDA, CDR2 SQIVND (reference sequence). Trimming took off 0 bases at V and 3 bases at J, with 9 bases between the two ends. The CDR3 has 14 residues.

The gene calls are TRBV7-4 and TRBJ1-2; D unclear. The ends were cut back, 8 bases at V and 4 bases at J, with 14 bases in the middle. This CDR3 has 13 residues. Germline values: CDR1 SGHVT, CDR2 SQSDAQ. CDR3 DNA: TGTGCCAGCGGGCCTGAGGGCGCCTATGGCTACACCTTC. This gives the protein CASGPEGAYGYTF.

The chain carries TRBV7-9 and TRBJ2-2; 8 bases match TRBD2. J was trimmed by 4 bases and V by 5 bases; bases with no gene match: 9. In germline, CDR1 is SEHNR, CDR2 FQNEAQ (reference sequence). The CDR3 consists of 16 residues. CDR3 residues: CASSHRGGALTGELFF. CDR3 DNA sequence: TGTGCCAGCAGCCATCGGGGGGGCGCCCTCACCGGGGAGCTGTTTTTT.

J is TRBJ2-7 and V is TRBV7-9; 7 nucleotides match TRBD1. Germline CDR1 reads SEHNR; CDR2 reads FQNEAQ (reference sequence). V gave up 8 bases and J gave up 7 bases; unmatched junction bases: 17. The CDR3 is 15 residues long. CDR3 in amino acids: CASGPETGRMWEQYF. The CDR3 DNA reads TGTGCCAGCGGCCCGGAGACAGGGAGAATGTGGGAGCAGTACTTC.